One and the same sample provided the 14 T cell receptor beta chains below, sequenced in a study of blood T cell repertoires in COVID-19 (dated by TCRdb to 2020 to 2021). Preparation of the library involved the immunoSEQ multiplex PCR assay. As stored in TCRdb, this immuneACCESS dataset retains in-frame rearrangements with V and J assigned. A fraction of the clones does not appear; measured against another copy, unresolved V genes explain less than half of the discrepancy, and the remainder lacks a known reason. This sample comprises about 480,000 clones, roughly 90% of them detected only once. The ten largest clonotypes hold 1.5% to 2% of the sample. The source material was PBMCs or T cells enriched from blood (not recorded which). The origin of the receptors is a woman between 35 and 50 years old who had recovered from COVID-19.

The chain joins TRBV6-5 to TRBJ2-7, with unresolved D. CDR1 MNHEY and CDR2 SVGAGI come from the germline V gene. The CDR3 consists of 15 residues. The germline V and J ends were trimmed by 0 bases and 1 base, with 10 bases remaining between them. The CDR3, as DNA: TGTGCCAGCAGTTACTCGATTATCGGTTCCTACGAGCAGTACTTC. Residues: CASSYSIIGSYEQYF.

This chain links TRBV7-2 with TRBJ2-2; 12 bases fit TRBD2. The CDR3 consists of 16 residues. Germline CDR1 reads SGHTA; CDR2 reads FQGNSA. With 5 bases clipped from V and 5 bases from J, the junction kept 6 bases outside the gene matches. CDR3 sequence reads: CASSRLAGDLTGELFF. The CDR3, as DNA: TGTGCCAGCAGCAGACTAGCGGGGGATTTAACCGGGGAGCTGTTTTTT.

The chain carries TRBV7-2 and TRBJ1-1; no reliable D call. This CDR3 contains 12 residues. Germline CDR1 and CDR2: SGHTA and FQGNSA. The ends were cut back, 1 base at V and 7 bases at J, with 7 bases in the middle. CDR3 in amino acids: CASSLGGIEAFF. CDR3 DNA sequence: TGTGCCAGCAGCTTAGGAGGCATTGAAGCTTTCTTT.

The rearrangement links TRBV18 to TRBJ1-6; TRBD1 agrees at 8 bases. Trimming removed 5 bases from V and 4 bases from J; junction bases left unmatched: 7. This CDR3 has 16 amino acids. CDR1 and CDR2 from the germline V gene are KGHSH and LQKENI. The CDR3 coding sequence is TGTGCCAGCTCAACTACACGACAGGGGTATAATTCACCCCTCCACTTT. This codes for CASSTTRQGYNSPLHF. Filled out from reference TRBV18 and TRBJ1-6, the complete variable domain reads NAGVMQNPRHLVRRRGQEARLRCSPMKGHSHVYWYRQLPEEGLKFMVYLQKENIIDESGMPKERFSAEFPKEGPSILRIQQVVRGDSAAYFCASSTTRQGYNSPLHFGNGTRLTVT.

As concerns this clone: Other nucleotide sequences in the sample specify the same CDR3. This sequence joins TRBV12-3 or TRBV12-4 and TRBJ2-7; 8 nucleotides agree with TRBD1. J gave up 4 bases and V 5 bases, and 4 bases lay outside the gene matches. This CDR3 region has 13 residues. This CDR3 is CASSLGTGYEQYF. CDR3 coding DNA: TGTGCCAGCAGTCTTGGGACAGGATACGAGCAGTACTTC.

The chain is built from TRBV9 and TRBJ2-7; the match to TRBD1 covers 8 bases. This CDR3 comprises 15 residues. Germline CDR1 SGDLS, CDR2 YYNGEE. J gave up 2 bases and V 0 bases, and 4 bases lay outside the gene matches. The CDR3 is CASSVEAGGPYEQYF. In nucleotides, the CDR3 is TGTGCCAGCAGCGTAGAGGCAGGGGGCCCCTACGAGCAGTACTTC.

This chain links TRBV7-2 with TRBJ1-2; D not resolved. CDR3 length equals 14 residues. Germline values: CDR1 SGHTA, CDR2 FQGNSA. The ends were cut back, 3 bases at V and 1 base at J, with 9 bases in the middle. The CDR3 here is CASSFGIHNYGYTF. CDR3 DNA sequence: TGTGCCAGCAGCTTTGGTATACATAACTATGGCTACACCTTC.

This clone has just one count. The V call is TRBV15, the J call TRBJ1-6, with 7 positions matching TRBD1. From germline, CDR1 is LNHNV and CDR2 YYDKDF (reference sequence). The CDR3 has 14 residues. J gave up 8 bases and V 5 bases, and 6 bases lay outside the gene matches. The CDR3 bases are TGTGCCACCAGCTTGGGGCAGGGGGATTCACCCCTCCACTTT. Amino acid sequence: CATSLGQGDSPLHF.

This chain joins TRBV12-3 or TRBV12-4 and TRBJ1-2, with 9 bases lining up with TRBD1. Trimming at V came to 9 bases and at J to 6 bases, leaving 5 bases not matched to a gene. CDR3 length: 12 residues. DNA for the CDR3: TGTGCCAGTTCCGGGACAGGGAATGGCTACACCTTC. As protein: CASSGTGNGYTF.

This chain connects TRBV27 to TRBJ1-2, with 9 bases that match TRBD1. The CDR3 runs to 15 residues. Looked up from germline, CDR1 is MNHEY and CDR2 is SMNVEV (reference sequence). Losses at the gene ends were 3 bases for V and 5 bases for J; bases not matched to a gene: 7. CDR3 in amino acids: CASSFLPGTGYGYTF. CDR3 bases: TGTGCCAGCAGTTTCCTACCTGGGACAGGGTATGGCTACACCTTC.

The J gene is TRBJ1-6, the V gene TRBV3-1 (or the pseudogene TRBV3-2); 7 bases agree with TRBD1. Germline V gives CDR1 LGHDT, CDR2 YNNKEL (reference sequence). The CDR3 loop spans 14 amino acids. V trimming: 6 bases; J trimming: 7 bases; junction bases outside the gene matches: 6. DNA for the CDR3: TGTGCCAGCAGTCCAGGGACAGAGAATTCACCCCTCCACTTT. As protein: CASSPGTENSPLHF.

CDR3 DNA: TGCAGCGTTCAGGGGACCTACAATGAGCAGTTCTTC. Residues: CSVQGTYNEQFF. J is TRBJ2-1 and V is TRBV29-1; possible D gene TRBD1, 6 bases. The V gene's germline CDR1 is SQVTM and CDR2 ANQGSEA. Trimming left V 5 bases short and J 2 bases short, with 7 bases between. CDR3 length: 12 residues.

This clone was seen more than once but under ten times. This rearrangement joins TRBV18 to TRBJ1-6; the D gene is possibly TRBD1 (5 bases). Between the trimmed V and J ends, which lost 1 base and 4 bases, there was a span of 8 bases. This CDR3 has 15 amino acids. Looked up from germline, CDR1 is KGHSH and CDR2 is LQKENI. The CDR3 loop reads CASSPQDSYNSPLHF. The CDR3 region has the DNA TGTGCCAGCTCACCACAAGACAGTTATAATTCACCCCTCCACTTT.

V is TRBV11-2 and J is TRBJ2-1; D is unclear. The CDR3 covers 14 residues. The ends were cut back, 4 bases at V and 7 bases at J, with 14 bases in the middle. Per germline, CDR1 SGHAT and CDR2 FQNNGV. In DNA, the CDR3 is TGTGCCAGCAGCTCGTCCCTAGTGGCTAATGAGCAGTTCTTC. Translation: CASSSSLVANEQFF.